The rows below give T cell receptor beta chains drawn from one sample of a study of blood T cell repertoires in COVID-19. Profiled with immunoSEQ multiplex PCR; TCRdb holds only in-frame clones, not every one. The sample consists of 70,000 or so clones, over 70% of them appearing once. The sequenced material came from peripheral blood. These TCRs come from a man aged 65 to 85 with acute or convalescent COVID-19. The CDR3 runs from the conserved cysteine through the conserved F or W. D genes are given only for firm matches. Some rows mark clone size as missing; the rest say once, few, many or name a class of expanded clone.

TRBD1	15	TRBV19	TRBJ1-5	few	TGTGCCGGGGGCGGACAGGCGCTTAGCAATCAGCCCCAGCATTTT	CAGGGQALSNQPQHF
-	13	TRBV5-4	TRBJ2-5	-	TGTGCCAGCAGCCAGGGCGCAGAAGAGACCCAGTACTTC	CASSQGAEETQYF
-	15	TRBV5-1	TRBJ2-1	-	TGCGCCAGCAGCTTGGCCCGGGACATCTACAATGAGCAGTTCTTC	CASSLARDIYNEQFF
-	14	TRBV7-9	TRBJ2-7	-	TGTGCCAGCAGCTTTGGGCAGGGATTGGATGAGCAGTACTTC	CASSFGQGLDEQYF
-	13	TRBV19	TRBJ2-1	-	TGTGCCAGTAGTATCGTAGCGTACAATGAGCAGTTCTTC	CASSIVAYNEQFF
TRBD2	17	TRBV27	TRBJ2-3	-	TGTGCCAGCAGTCCACCACAGGGACTAGCGGGAGGAGATACGCAGTATTTT	CASSPPQGLAGGDTQYF
-	12	TRBV4-3	TRBJ2-7	-	TGCGCCAGCAGCCAAGATCCGGACGAGCAGTACTTC	CASSQDPDEQYF
-	16	TRBV19	TRBJ1-5	-	TGTGCCAGTAGTCCGCCGGGGGGGGGTGGCAATCAGCCCCAGCATTTT	CASSPPGGGGNQPQHF
-	15	TRBV10-2	TRBJ2-3	-	TGCGCCAGCAGTAAACAGGCAGGGGCCACAGATACGCAGTATTTT	CASSKQAGATDTQYF
-	11	TRBV5-1	TRBJ2-3	-	TGCGCCAGCAGTTACGCCGGGATTCAGTATTTT	CASSYAGIQYF
TRBD1	24	TRBV9	TRBJ2-5	-	TGTGCCAGCAGCGTAGCCCCCGCGGTCGGTGGGCTAAATTGGACAGGGGGAGGACAAGAGACCCAGTACTTC	CASSVAPAVGGLNWTGGGQETQYF
TRBD2	18	TRBV4-2	TRBJ2-2	-	TGTGCCAGCAGCCAAGATACCCTAGCGGGAGGCCGGGTTGGGGAGCTGTTTTTT	CASSQDTLAGGRVGELFF
-	15	TRBV9	TRBJ1-5	-	TGTGCCAGCAGCGGGGGGGATCTTCAGGGTCAGCCCCAGCATTTT	CASSGGDLQGQPQHF
-	16	TRBV6-2/TRBV6-3	TRBJ2-7	-	TGTGCCAGCAGTTGGACCTCCCGGGAATCCTCCTACGAGCAGTACTTC	CASSWTSRESSYEQYF
-	15	TRBV3-1/TRBV3-2	TRBJ1-4	-	TGTGCCAGCAGTCCCTCCGGGGCAACTAATGAAAAACTGTTTTTT	CASSPSGATNEKLFF
-	17	TRBV13	TRBJ2-3	-	TGTGCCAGCAGCCCTCCTATGGACTCTCCCTACACAGATACGCAGTATTTT	CASSPPMDSPYTDTQYF
-	17	TRBV18	TRBJ1-4	-	TGTGCCAGCTCACCTCGAAACACAAGGGGAACTAATGAAAAACTGTTTTTT	CASSPRNTRGTNEKLFF
TRBD1	15	TRBV9	TRBJ1-5	medium-sized	TGTGCCAGCAGCACAACCGGGACAGGGGATCAGCCCCAGCATTTT	CASSTTGTGDQPQHF
-	13	TRBV11-3	TRBJ2-1	-	TGTGCCAGCAGCTCCGGGACTTCCAATGAGCAGTTCTTC	CASSSGTSNEQFF
TRBD2	13	TRBV10-3	TRBJ2-7	-	TGTGCCATCAAAGGGTCGGGAGGCTACGAGCAGTACTTC	CAIKGSGGYEQYF
TRBD1	14	TRBV29-1	TRBJ1-1	-	TGCAGCGTTGTCAGGGGGCGTGGAGACACTGAAGCTTTCTTT	CSVVRGRGDTEAFF
TRBD1	15	TRBV24-1	TRBJ2-5	-	TGTGCCACCAGTGACCTGGGACAGGGTTCAGAGACCCAGTACTTC	CATSDLGQGSETQYF
-	16	TRBV7-9	TRBJ2-5	-	TGTGCCAGCAGCTCTGGACGGGAGTGGGGGGAAGAGACCCAGTACTTC	CASSSGREWGEETQYF
TRBD2	15	TRBV2	TRBJ2-3	-	TGTGCCAGCAGTAGGTCAGCGGGAGGGGCAGATACGCAGTATTTT	CASSRSAGGADTQYF
TRBD2	17	TRBV9	TRBJ2-1	few	TGTGCCAGCAGCGCTGCTTCGACTAGCGGGAGTTGGAATGAGCAGTTCTTC	CASSAASTSGSWNEQFF
-	12	TRBV7-2	TRBJ2-3	-	TGTGCCAGCAGCTCATACTTGCGTGCGCAGTATTTT	CASSSYLRAQYF
TRBD1	15	TRBV14	TRBJ2-7	-	TGTGCCAGCAGCCAAGCCCGGACAGGGGGCGTCGGGCAGTACTTC	CASSQARTGGVGQYF
-	13	TRBV19	TRBJ2-2	-	TGTGCCCTTCAGGCAACGAACACCGGGGAGCTGTTTTTT	CALQATNTGELFF
-	13	TRBV29-1	TRBJ2-7	few	TGCAGCGTTGGCTATCCGAGCTCCTACGAGCAGTACTTC	CSVGYPSSYEQYF
-	15	TRBV6-5	TRBJ1-2	-	TGTGCCAGCAGTTTCGACAGGACCACTAACTATGGCTACACCTTC	CASSFDRTTNYGYTF
-	13	TRBV5-1	TRBJ1-5	-	TGCGCCAGCAGCTTGGGAGGGGGGGAGCCCCAGCATTTT	CASSLGGGEPQHF
-	13	TRBV21-1	TRBJ2-1	-	TGTGCCAGCCGAGGGACAGGGAGGGATGAGCAGTTCTTC	CASRGTGRDEQFF
TRBD2	16	TRBV7-2	TRBJ2-3	many	TGTGCCAGCAGCACCCTAAGCGGGGGCCGGGCAGATACGCAGTATTTT	CASSTLSGGRADTQYF
-	14	TRBV12-5	TRBJ2-5	-	TGTGCTAGTGGGGAGCAGGGAAGTGAAGAGACCCAGTACTTC	CASGEQGSEETQYF
-	15	TRBV28	TRBJ2-7	-	TGTGCCAGCAGTTCCCTCAGGGGCTACTCCTACGAGCAGTACTTC	CASSSLRGYSYEQYF
-	12	TRBV29-1	TRBJ2-5	-	TGCAGCGTTGAGAGAGAGGAGGAGACCCAGTACTTC	CSVEREEETQYF
TRBD1	11	TRBV12-3/TRBV12-4	TRBJ1-1	-	TGTGCCAGCACCGAACAGGGGACTGCTTTCTTT	CASTEQGTAFF
-	15	TRBV2	TRBJ2-7	-	TGTGCCAGCAAGGCACCGGGACATCTCACCTACGAGCAGTACTTC	CASKAPGHLTYEQYF
TRBD1	14	TRBV28	TRBJ1-2	-	TGTGCCAGCACACAGGGGTTGGGGGACTATGGCTACACCTTC	CASTQGLGDYGYTF
TRBD1	16	TRBV6-5	TRBJ2-1	-	TGTGCCAGCAGTTATGACAGGGGAGCCCGTTACAATGAGCAGTTCTTC	CASSYDRGARYNEQFF
TRBD2	16	TRBV5-1	TRBJ2-7	-	TGCGCCAGCAGCTCAGGGGAGTGGACTAGCCGTCGGGAGCAGTACTTC	CASSSGEWTSRREQYF
TRBD2	15	TRBV5-1	TRBJ2-1	-	TGCGCCAGCAGCATCGGACTAGCGGCCTACAATGAGCAGTTCTTC	CASSIGLAAYNEQFF
-	15	TRBV9	TRBJ2-3	once	TGTGCCAGCAGCGTGGGACTGCCCTTGGGGGATACGCAGTATTTT	CASSVGLPLGDTQYF
-	15	TRBV3-1/TRBV3-2	TRBJ2-5	-	TGTGCCAGCAGAAAGGGGGGGGTATTGGTAGAGACCCAGTACTTC	CASRKGGVLVETQYF
-	12	TRBV28	TRBJ2-7	-	TGTGCCAGCAGTTTATGGGCCACCGAGCAGTACTTC	CASSLWATEQYF
TRBD2	18	TRBV4-3	TRBJ2-1	-	TGCGCCAGCAGCCAAACTAGCGGGAGGCCTGGCTCCTACAATGAGCAGTTCTTC	CASSQTSGRPGSYNEQFF
TRBD2	15	TRBV6-5	TRBJ2-5	-	TGTGCCAGCAGCCAGACTAGCGGGGCCCAAGAGACCCAGTACTTC	CASSQTSGAQETQYF
-	14	TRBV28	TRBJ1-2	few	TGTGCCAGCAGTGGGGGGTTGGCGGCCTATGGCTACACCTTC	CASSGGLAAYGYTF